These T cell receptor beta chains were read from a single sample in a study of identical twins. One entry per CDR3 protein, called by TCRdb with MiXCR from the 5' RACE reads. The sample comprises hundreds of thousands of distinct CDR3 sequences, 6% to 8% of which are singletons, and about 5.6% rests with the top ten. Another study also made use of these data, one on yellow fever vaccine responses in identical twins.

The sequencing sample was made of CD8+ T cells sorted from blood. The receptors derive from a woman under 30 in good health. Each CDR3 is given with its conserved first and last residue. The order of the fields is V gene, J gene, clone size, D gene, CDR3 protein, CDR3 DNA. The D gene is left open where the match is weak. The size entry is marked missing in some rows and otherwise reads once, few, many or a size class.

TRBV18	TRBJ2-7	few	-	CASSPGPGKTYEQYF	TGTGCCAGCTCACCGGGACCGGGGAAGACTTACGAGCAGTACTTC
TRBV20-1	TRBJ2-1	-	-	CSAKTDVSSYNEHFF	TGCAGTGCTAAGACTGACGTCAGCTCCTACAATGAGCATTTCTTC
TRBV6-5	TRBJ2-1	few	TRBD2	CASSYSYGTSGNNEQFF	TGTGCCAGCAGTTACTCGTATGGGACTAGCGGGAACAATGAGCAGTTCTTC
TRBV6-1	TRBJ2-5	few	TRBD2	CASSGRGGQETQYF	TGTGCCAGCAGTGGCCGCGGGGGGCAGGAGACCCAGTACTTC
TRBV28	TRBJ1-2	many	-	CASSFSTRVNYGYTF	TGTGCCAGCAGTTTTTCAACCAGAGTAAACTATGGCTACACCTTC
TRBV7-9	TRBJ1-1	many	TRBD1	CASSSNRGGKTEAFF	TGTGCCAGCAGCTCCAACAGGGGAGGGAAGACTGAAGCTTTCTTT
TRBV14	TRBJ1-1	-	-	CATSVAGLGNTEAFF	TGTGCCACTTCGGTGGCAGGCCTGGGGAACACTGAAGCTTTCTTT
TRBV5-1	TRBJ1-1	many	TRBD1	CASSLAGTGDKNTEAFF	TGCGCCAGCAGCTTGGCCGGGACAGGGGATAAGAACACTGAAGCTTTCTTT
TRBV19	TRBJ2-1	few	-	CASSTRSSGEQFF	TGTGCCAGTAGTACCAGGAGTAGCGGAGAGCAGTTCTTC
TRBV9	TRBJ2-3	many	-	CASRPDTQYF	TGTGCCAGCAGACCAGATACGCAGTATTTT
TRBV4-1	TRBJ2-7	many	TRBD1	CASSHRTGGSYEQYF	TGCGCCAGCAGCCATCGGACAGGGGGCTCTTACGAGCAGTACTTC
TRBV4-1	TRBJ2-1	few	-	CASSQGAGNEQFF	TGCGCCAGCAGCCAAGGGGCAGGTAATGAGCAGTTCTTC
TRBV12-5	TRBJ2-7	few	-	CASGTGHEQYF	TGTGCTAGTGGAACAGGGCACGAGCAGTACTTC
TRBV28	TRBJ2-3	few	-	CASSPGQLRTDTQYF	TGTGCCAGCAGCCCTGGACAGCTACGCACAGATACGCAGTATTTT
TRBV12-3/TRBV12-4	TRBJ2-7	many	-	CASSFGSNEQYF	TGTGCCAGCAGTTTCGGGAGTAACGAGCAGTACTTC
TRBV2	TRBJ2-7	-	TRBD1	CASTGTGSYEQYF	TGTGCCAGCACCGGGACAGGATCCTACGAGCAGTACTTC
TRBV5-6	TRBJ2-7	-	-	CASSLDSDFYEQYF	TGTGCCAGCAGCTTGGATTCAGATTTCTACGAGCAGTACTTC
TRBV5-1	TRBJ2-1	-	TRBD1	CASSRGTGGSYNEQFF	TGCGCCAGCAGCAGGGGGACAGGGGGCTCCTACAATGAGCAGTTCTTC
TRBV13	TRBJ2-1	few	-	CASSLHGAYNEQFF	TGTGCCAGCAGCTTACACGGAGCCTACAATGAGCAGTTCTTC
TRBV6-1	TRBJ2-7	few	TRBD2	CASSEYEGLAQPYEQYF	TGTGCCAGCAGTGAATATGAGGGACTAGCGCAACCCTACGAGCAGTACTTC
TRBV6-5	TRBJ2-2	many	TRBD1	CASGNPLGQGNGELFF	TGTGCCAGCGGTAACCCTTTGGGACAGGGGAACGGGGAGCTGTTTTTT
TRBV7-8	TRBJ2-5	-	-	CASSLFSRGQETQYF	TGTGCCAGCAGCTTATTCTCCCGGGGGCAAGAGACCCAGTACTTC
TRBV12-3/TRBV12-4	TRBJ2-7	many	-	CASTGDSFTGFSYEQYF	TGTGCCAGCACCGGTGACTCCTTCACAGGCTTCTCCTACGAGCAGTACTTC
TRBV7-9	TRBJ2-1	-	TRBD2	CASSLASGSFDEQFF	TGTGCCAGCAGCTTAGCTAGCGGGAGTTTCGATGAGCAGTTCTTC
TRBV27	TRBJ1-5	-	-	CASSPRGIQPQHF	TGTGCCAGCAGTCCAAGGGGGATTCAGCCCCAGCATTTT
TRBV5-8	TRBJ1-4	many	-	CASNDGYTNEKLFF	TGTGCCAGCAACGACGGCTATACTAATGAAAAACTGTTTTTT
TRBV7-6	TRBJ2-1	few	TRBD2	CASSLRLAGRHNEQFF	TGTGCCAGCAGCCTCAGACTAGCGGGAAGGCACAATGAGCAGTTCTTC
TRBV11-1	TRBJ2-1	many	TRBD2	CASSLAEPGLVLNNEQFF	TGTGCCAGCAGCTTAGCCGAACCGGGACTAGTACTAAACAATGAGCAGTTCTTC
TRBV15	TRBJ1-1	-	-	CATSRRAMIGEAFF	TGTGCCACCAGCAGACGGGCGATGATAGGTGAAGCTTTCTTT
TRBV12-5	TRBJ1-2	many	-	CASGLFGTGGAISGYTF	TGTGCTAGTGGTTTGTTCGGAACAGGAGGGGCTATTTCTGGCTACACCTTC
TRBV7-9	TRBJ1-2	-	-	CASSLGAGSNYGYTF	TGTGCCAGCAGCTTAGGCGCAGGATCTAACTATGGCTACACCTTC
TRBV21-1	TRBJ2-1	few	-	CASSNIAGGYNEQFF	TGTGCCAGCAGCAACATAGCGGGGGGATACAATGAGCAGTTCTTC
TRBV11-3	TRBJ2-7	many	TRBD1	CASSFGTASYEQYF	TGTGCCAGCAGCTTCGGGACAGCATCCTACGAGCAGTACTTC
TRBV7-6	TRBJ2-5	many	-	CASSEIVVPEETQYF	TGTGCCAGCAGCGAGATTGTAGTTCCAGAAGAGACCCAGTACTTC
TRBV5-5	TRBJ2-5	-	-	CASSLVSAGYQETQYF	TGTGCCAGCAGCTTGGTTTCCGCAGGATACCAAGAGACCCAGTACTTC
TRBV7-3	TRBJ2-3	-	TRBD2	CASSHTSGTDTQYF	TGTGCCAGCAGTCATACTAGCGGCACAGATACGCAGTATTTT
TRBV20-1	TRBJ2-1	-	TRBD2	CSAHTSGGIYNEQFF	TGCAGTGCCCACACTAGCGGGGGAATCTACAATGAGCAGTTCTTC